Sequencing of this TCR beta chain was carried out in a study of blood T cell repertoires in COVID-19. In the original analysis: Researchers report that nucleated cell counts were estimated from reference gene primer amplification. Produced via immunoSEQ multiplex PCR; TCRdb's table is partial and in-frame only. V, J and clone size are taken as reported in that table, and D and trimming were inferred from the DNA itself. The sample lists tens of thousands of clones; about four fifths were seen once. CDR3 size: 14 residues. V lost 0 bases to trimming and J lost 0 bases, with 6 bases between them. Germline loops: CDR1 SGDLS, CDR2 YYNGEE.

This sequence was found in a man older than 75 with COVID-19, enrolled during active disease. The chain couples TRBV9 to TRBJ1-1; perhaps TRBD1 as D (5 bases). The specimen was peripheral blood. DNA for the CDR3: TGTGCCAGCAGCGTAGCAGGGCTGAACACTGAAGCTTTCTTT. This codes for CASSVAGLNTEAFF.